This entry lists 23 T cell receptor beta chains sequenced from one sample in a study of cytomegalovirus exposure and HLA in healthy donors. TCRdb's table, derived via immunoSEQ multiplex PCR, lists solely in-frame clones and lacks some. The sample contains 110,000 to 150,000 clones, 75% to 90% of which appear only once. Sample: PBMCs. These receptors all come from a woman younger than 30 in good health and CMV-seropositive.

This clone was picked up one time. The chain has TRBV4-1 and TRBJ1-4; 9 positions match TRBD1. CDR3 size: 15 residues. The V gene end was trimmed by 3 bases and the J gene end by 7 bases; junction bases not matched to a gene: 6. Germline-derived CDR1 and CDR2 are MGHRA and YSYEKL. The CDR3 spells CASSQTQGAAEKLFF. CDR3 in DNA: TGCGCCAGCAGCCAGACACAGGGGGCAGCTGAAAAACTGTTTTTT.

The chain links TRBV12-5 to TRBJ2-7; a possible D gene is TRBD2 (5 bases). V lost 3 bases and J lost 5, with 17 bases in between. CDR1 is LGHNT and CDR2 is FRNRAP in the germline V gene. This CDR3 has 15 amino acids. The CDR3 region has the DNA TGTGCTAGTGGTTTAGTCGGGAACCCCTTTGACGAGCAGTACTTC. It translates to CASGLVGNPFDEQYF.

The rearrangement uses TRBV27 and TRBJ1-6; no clear D. The CDR3 is 15 residues long. V lost 0 bases and J lost 0, with 3 bases in between. Looked up from germline, CDR1 is MNHEY and CDR2 is SMNVEV (reference sequence). The CDR3 nucleotides are TGTGCCAGCAGTTTATCCCGCTCCTATAATTCACCCCTCCACTTT. This sequence encodes CASSLSRSYNSPLHF.

This chain links TRBV2 with TRBJ1-1, with no clear D. This CDR3 comprises 16 residues. Trimming took off 4 bases at V and 3 bases at J, with 18 bases between the two ends. CDR1 is SNHLY, CDR2 FYNNEI, per germline. The CDR3 region is CASSGSERVLDTEAFF. CDR3 bases: TGTGCCAGCAGTGGTTCGGAGAGGGTATTGGACACTGAAGCTTTCTTT.

The genes are TRBV5-4 and TRBJ2-3, with 12 bases identical to TRBD2. Germline values: CDR1 SGHNT, CDR2 YYREEE (reference sequence). The CDR3 contains 16 residues. The trim removed 3 bases at V and 5 bases at J, leaving 7 bases unmatched. The CDR3 DNA sequence: TGTGCCAGCAGCTCTCCTAGCGGGGGGGCAGAAGATACGCAGTATTTT. Its protein is CASSSPSGGAEDTQYF. Complete variable domain (other parts from reference TRBV5-4 and TRBJ2-3): ETGVTQSPTHLIKTRGQQVTLRCSSQSGHNTVSWYQQALGQGPQFIFQYYREEENGRGNFPPRFSGLQFPNYSSELNVNALELDDSALYLCASSSPSGGAEDTQYFGPGTRLTVL.

This chain links TRBV10-1 with TRBJ1-6, with TRBD1 identical over 11 bases. The germline CDR1 and CDR2 sequences are WNHNN and SYGVQD (reference sequence). The CDR3 sequence is 14 residues long. V gave up 6 bases and J gave up 8 bases; unmatched junction bases: 3. The CDR3 nucleotides are TGCGCCAGCAGCCGGGACAGGGGGGATTCACCCCTCCACTTT. This encodes CASSRDRGDSPLHF.

V is TRBV7-2 and J is TRBJ2-3, with 8 bases aligning to TRBD2. With 4 bases clipped from V and 3 bases from J, the junction kept 15 bases outside the gene matches. The CDR3 runs to 18 residues. The germline V gene has CDR1 SGHTA and CDR2 FQGNSA. CDR3 DNA sequence: TGTGCCAGCAGCTCCCCCCGTGCTAGCGGGCGAGGAACAGATACGCAGTATTTT. Translated: CASSSPRASGRGTDTQYF.

This clone occurred once. The chain is built from TRBV11-2 and TRBJ1-4; D not resolved. The germline V gene encodes CDR1 SGHAT and CDR2 FQNNGV. The length of the CDR3 is 13 residues. V was trimmed by 2 bases and J by 5 bases, leaving 6 bases between them. CDR3 sequence reads: CASSLWENEKLFF. CDR3 in DNA: TGTGCCAGCAGCTTATGGGAGAATGAAAAACTGTTTTTT.

This clone was seen once. CDR3 protein: CSGLDGTPENYGYTF. The CDR3 nucleotides read TGCAGCGGGCTTGACGGGACACCGGAAAACTATGGCTACACCTTC. The chain is built from TRBV29-1 and TRBJ1-2; D is perhaps TRBD1 (6 bases). V was cut by 7 bases and J by 2 bases, with 20 bases left in between. CDR1 is SQVTM and CDR2 is ANQGSEA in the germline V gene. The CDR3 has 15 amino acids.

V usage is TRBV27 and J usage is TRBJ1-2; TRBD1 aligns across 7 bases. Trimming at V came to 5 bases and at J to 4 bases, leaving 4 bases not matched to a gene. The CDR3 spans 13 residues. The germline gives CDR1 MNHEY, CDR2 SMNVEV (reference sequence). The CDR3 bases are TGTGCCAGCAGTCCCGGGACAGTCTATGGCTACACCTTC. Its protein is CASSPGTVYGYTF.

This chain links TRBV14 with TRBJ2-2; D unresolved. Trimming shortened V by 4 bases and J by 5 bases, and 5 bases separated the two germline ends. This CDR3 is 12 amino acids long. The germline V gene encodes CDR1 SGHDN and CDR2 FVKESK. The CDR3 reads CASSLRTGELFF. DNA of the CDR3: TGTGCCAGCAGCCTCAGAACCGGGGAGCTGTTTTTT.

V is TRBV29-1 and J is TRBJ1-1; no definite D call. Trimming removed 2 bases at V and 1 base at J, with 11 bases between. The CDR3 covers 14 residues. Germline V gene lookup returns CDR1 SQVTM and CDR2 ANQGSEA. CDR3 sequence: CSVEHASGNTEAFF. Written as DNA, the CDR3 is TGCAGCGTTGAACACGCCAGTGGGAACACTGAAGCTTTCTTT.

V is TRBV6-4 and J is TRBJ2-3; D possibly corresponds to TRBD1 (6 bases). With 3 bases removed from V and 2 bases from J, the gap between germline ends came to 9 bases. Germline lookup yields CDR1 MRHNA and CDR2 SNTAGT. The CDR3 extends over 14 amino acids. CDR3 in amino acids: CASSEGQNTDTQYF. Written as DNA, the CDR3 is TGTGCCAGCAGTGAGGGACAAAACACAGATACGCAGTATTTT.

The rearrangement links TRBV27 to TRBJ1-2; 7 nucleotides align to TRBD1. Germline trimming cut 6 bases from V and 8 bases from J; bases unmatched to any gene: 9. Germline CDR1 reads MNHEY; CDR2 reads SMNVEV (reference sequence). The CDR3 covers 13 residues. CDR3: CASRQGGARGYTF. CDR3 coding DNA: TGTGCCAGCAGGCAAGGGGGCGCCAGGGGCTACACCTTC.

The V gene is TRBV7-8, the J gene TRBJ2-4, with 10 bases lining up with TRBD2. The CDR3 is 13 residues long. Germline CDR1 reads SGHVS; CDR2 reads FQNEAQ. J gave up 10 bases and V 5 bases, and 5 bases lay outside the gene matches. The CDR3 sequence: CASSLPSGGIQYF. The CDR3 coding sequence is TGTGCCAGCAGCCTACCTAGCGGGGGTATTCAGTACTTC.

The CDR3 sequence is CSVMGQSTGELFF. The CDR3 nucleotides are TGCAGCGTTATGGGGCAGAGCACCGGGGAGCTGTTTTTT. This chain uses TRBV29-1 with TRBJ2-2; possible D gene TRBD1, 5 bases. Germline CDR1 and CDR2: SQVTM and ANQGSEA. The V end lost 5 bases, the J end lost 4 bases, and 11 bases lay between the germline ends. CDR3 length: 13 residues.

The gene calls are TRBV11-3 and TRBJ2-3; 15 positions match TRBD2. Looked up from germline, CDR1 is SGHNT and CDR2 is YENEEA. The J segment lost 2 bases and the V segment lost 5 bases, leaving 8 bases of the junction unmatched. CDR3 size: 18 residues. The CDR3 loop is CASSLRTSGGGLTDTQYF. CDR3 coding DNA: TGTGCCAGCAGCCTCCGGACTAGCGGGGGGGGGCTCACAGATACGCAGTATTTT.

This clone ranks as hyperexpanded. The genes are TRBV6-5 and TRBJ2-7, with 10 bases lining up with TRBD2. This CDR3 is built from 14 residues. Germline V gene data show CDR1 as MNHEY and CDR2 as SVGAGI. The V and J ends lost 4 bases and 5 bases, in that order; junction bases with no gene match: 5. The CDR3 here is CASSWGTSVHEQYF. The CDR3 DNA follows: TGTGCCAGCAGTTGGGGGACTAGCGTGCACGAGCAGTACTTC.

The chain is built from TRBV6-6 and TRBJ2-7, with D unresolved. The CDR3 spans 13 residues. Trimming removed 0 bases at V and 6 bases at J, with 9 bases between. Germline values: CDR1 MNHNY, CDR2 SVGAGI (reference sequence). The DNA for the CDR3 is TGTGCCAGCAGTTACTCGAGCATTCGCGAGCAGTACTTC. This codes for CASSYSSIREQYF.

This clone was detected only once. DNA of the CDR3: TGTGCCGAAGCAATAGCCGCGCAAGGAACAGATACGCAGTATTTT. Translation gives CAEAIAAQGTDTQYF. The V call is TRBV21-1, the J call TRBJ2-3; the table's D call of TRBD2 was not tested on the DNA. TRBV21-1 is listed as a pseudogene. CDR3 length: 15 amino acids.

This sequence joins TRBV7-8 and TRBJ2-7, with a weak D call TRBD2 (6 bases). Between the trimmed V and J ends, which lost 3 bases and 6 bases, there was a span of 12 bases. Germline V gene lookup returns CDR1 SGHVS and CDR2 FQNEAQ. The CDR3 spans 13 residues. The chain's CDR3 is CASSLGGEREQYF. The CDR3 nucleotides read TGTGCCAGCAGCTTGGGGGGAGAACGCGAGCAGTACTTC.

The V gene is TRBV7-9, the J gene TRBJ2-7; D possibly corresponds to TRBD1 (6 bases). Between the trimmed V and J ends, which lost 5 bases and 3 bases, there was a span of 11 bases. The CDR3 is 13 amino acids. Per the germline V gene, CDR1 is SEHNR and CDR2 is FQNEAQ (reference sequence). The CDR3 region has the DNA TGTGCCAGCAGCATACAGGGCTACTACGAGCAGTACTTC. It is translated as CASSIQGYYEQYF.

This sequence joins TRBV19 and TRBJ1-5, with D perhaps TRBD1 (6 bases). Germline V gene sequence: CDR1 LNHDA, CDR2 SQIVND (reference sequence). The CDR3 loop spans 16 amino acids. V lost 1 base, J lost 5 bases, and 15 bases lay in between. CDR3 sequence (DNA): TGTGCCAGTAGTATAGCCCACAACCAGGGGTATCAGCCCCAGCATTTT. Its translation: CASSIAHNQGYQPQHF.